The rows below give T cell receptor beta chains drawn from one sample of a study of cytomegalovirus exposure and HLA in healthy donors. Produced via immunoSEQ multiplex PCR; TCRdb's table is partial and in-frame only. The table shows approximately 100,000 clones, with around 76% occurring only once. Material: PBMCs. The receptors shown here come from a woman younger than 35 in good health and CMV-seropositive. CDR3s include the opening cysteine and the closing phenylalanine or tryptophan. A D gene is named only where the DNA matches it firmly. A row's size may be missing; if present it is once, few, many or a size class.

CDR3aa,CDR3nt,v_gene,abundance,j_gene,d_gene
CASSPGGIYNEQFF,TGTGCCAGCTCACCTGGCGGGATTTACAATGAGCAGTTCTTC,TRBV18,.,TRBJ2-1,.
CASSALQVPIPQYF,TGCGCCAGCAGCGCCTTACAGGTCCCGATTCCCCAGTACTTC,TRBV5-1,.,TRBJ2-5,.
CATVRPLGVGGPQAYF,TGTGCCACAGTACGTCCCCTAGGGGTGGGAGGCCCCCAAGCGTATTTT,TRBV28,once,TRBJ2-3,.
CASSTRTGENTGELFF,TGTGCCAGCAGTACACGGACAGGGGAGAACACCGGGGAGCTGTTTTTT,TRBV2,.,TRBJ2-2,TRBD1
CASNPDRVFTEAFF,TGTGCCAGCAACCCCGACAGGGTGTTCACTGAAGCTTTCTTT,TRBV28,few,TRBJ1-1,TRBD1
CASSALGLGSSPLNYNEQFF,TGTGCCAGCAGTGCTTTGGGACTAGGGTCCTCCCCCCTTAACTACAATGAGCAGTTCTTC,TRBV6-1,.,TRBJ2-1,TRBD2
CASSQDEGRMNTEAFF,TGCGCCAGCAGCCAAGATGAGGGCAGAATGAACACTGAAGCTTTCTTT,TRBV4-3,.,TRBJ1-1,.
CASSYSIGQRFYEQYF,TGTGCCAGCAGTTACTCGATAGGACAGAGGTTCTACGAGCAGTACTTC,TRBV6-5,.,TRBJ2-7,.
CASSRWTSGLGEQYF,TGCGCCAGCAGCCGCTGGACTAGCGGGCTCGGAGAGCAGTACTTC,TRBV4-1,.,TRBJ2-7,TRBD2
CASSLHRDRSYGYTF,TGTGCCAGTAGTCTACACAGGGACAGAAGCTATGGCTACACCTTC,TRBV19,few,TRBJ1-2,TRBD1
CASSQQGPEAFF,TGTGCCAGTAGCCAACAGGGGCCAGAAGCTTTCTTT,TRBV19,.,TRBJ1-1,TRBD1
CSVGVSYNEQFF,TGCAGCGTTGGCGTCTCCTACAATGAGCAGTTCTTC,TRBV29-1,.,TRBJ2-1,.
CASRRGPGLGVGELFF,TGTGCCAGTAGAAGGGGACCGGGACTAGGCGTCGGGGAGCTGTTTTTT,TRBV19,.,TRBJ2-2,TRBD2
CASSLGGLAGGEQYF,TGCGCCAGCAGCTTGGGGGGACTAGCGGGAGGTGAGCAGTACTTC,TRBV5-1,.,TRBJ2-7,TRBD2
CSAKNTEAFF,TGCAGCGCTAAAAACACTGAAGCTTTCTTT,TRBV29-1,.,TRBJ1-1,.
CASSFPGQGPTTYGYTF,TGTGCCAGCAGCTTTCCGGGACAGGGGCCTACAACCTATGGCTACACCTTC,TRBV7-9,.,TRBJ1-2,TRBD1
CASRDRFMGYEQYF,TGTGCCAGCAGAGACAGGTTCATGGGATACGAGCAGTACTTC,TRBV2,.,TRBJ2-7,.
CASSFSGRHNEQFF,TGTGCCAGCAGTTTTAGCGGGAGGCATAATGAGCAGTTCTTC,TRBV28,.,TRBJ2-1,TRBD2
CVAGRSSYEQYF,TGTGTCGCGGGCAGAAGCTCCTACGAGCAGTACTTC,TRBV30,.,TRBJ2-7,.
CATWGGPAGVGDTQYF,TGTGCCACCTGGGGGGGTCCAGCGGGAGTAGGAGATACGCAGTATTTT,TRBV6-6,.,TRBJ2-3,TRBD2
CATHLTERNSPLHF,TGTGCCACCCATTTGACAGAGAGAAATTCACCCCTCCACTTT,TRBV6-5,.,TRBJ1-6,.
CASSRGQAGEQYF,TGTGCCAGCAGCAGGGGGCAAGCTGGGGAGCAGTACTTC,TRBV11-1,.,TRBJ2-7,TRBD1
CASSTRQGAWNEQFF,TGTGCCAGCAGTACTCGACAGGGGGCTTGGAATGAGCAGTTCTTC,TRBV6-6,.,TRBJ2-1,TRBD1
CASSAHLQGFNTGELFF,TGTGCCAGCAGCGCCCACCTACAGGGGTTCAACACCGGGGAGCTGTTTTTT,TRBV9,.,TRBJ2-2,TRBD1
CASSVGGGNEQFF,TGTGCCAGCAGCGTAGGAGGCGGCAATGAGCAGTTCTTC,TRBV9,once,TRBJ2-1,.
CASSTTGGGGCETQYF,TGTGCCAGCAGCACCACAGGGGGCGGGGGGTGCGAGACCCAGTACTTC,TRBV11-3,.,TRBJ2-5,.
CASSLLQGVFQETQYF,TGTGCCAGCAGTTTACTACAGGGGGTATTCCAAGAGACCCAGTACTTC,TRBV28,few,TRBJ2-5,TRBD1
CASSRLAGDNEQFF,TGTGCCAGCAGCCGACTAGCGGGAGACAATGAGCAGTTCTTC,TRBV6-5,.,TRBJ2-1,TRBD2
CASSPPGAQGYGYTF,TGTGCCAGCTCACCACCGGGGGCTCAGGGCTATGGCTACACCTTC,TRBV18,once,TRBJ1-2,.